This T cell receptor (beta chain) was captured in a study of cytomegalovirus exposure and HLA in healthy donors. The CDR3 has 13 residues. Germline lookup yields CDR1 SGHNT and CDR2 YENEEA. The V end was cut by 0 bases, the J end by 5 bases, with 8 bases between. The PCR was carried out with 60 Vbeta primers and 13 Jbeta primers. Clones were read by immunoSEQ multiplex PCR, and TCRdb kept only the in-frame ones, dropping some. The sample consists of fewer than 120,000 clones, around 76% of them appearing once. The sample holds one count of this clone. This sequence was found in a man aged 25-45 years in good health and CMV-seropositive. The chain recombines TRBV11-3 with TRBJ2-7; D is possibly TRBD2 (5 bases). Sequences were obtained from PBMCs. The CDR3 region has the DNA TGTGCCAGCAGCTTAGAACCCGGGGACGAGCAGTACTTC. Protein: CASSLEPGDEQYF.